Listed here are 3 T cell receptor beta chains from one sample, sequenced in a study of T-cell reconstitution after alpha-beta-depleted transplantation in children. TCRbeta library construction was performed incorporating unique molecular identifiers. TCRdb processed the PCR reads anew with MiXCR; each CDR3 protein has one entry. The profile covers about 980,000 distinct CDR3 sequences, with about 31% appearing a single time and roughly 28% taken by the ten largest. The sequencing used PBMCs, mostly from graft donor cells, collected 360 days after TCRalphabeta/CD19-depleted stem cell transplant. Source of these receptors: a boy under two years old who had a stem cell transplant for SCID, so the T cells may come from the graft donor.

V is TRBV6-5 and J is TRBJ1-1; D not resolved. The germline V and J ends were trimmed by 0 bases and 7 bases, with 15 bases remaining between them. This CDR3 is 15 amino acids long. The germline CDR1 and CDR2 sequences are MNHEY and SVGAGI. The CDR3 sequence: CASSYSTRSALEAFF. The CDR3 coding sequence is TGTGCCAGCAGTTACTCCACCCGGAGCGCCCTTGAAGCTTTCTTT.

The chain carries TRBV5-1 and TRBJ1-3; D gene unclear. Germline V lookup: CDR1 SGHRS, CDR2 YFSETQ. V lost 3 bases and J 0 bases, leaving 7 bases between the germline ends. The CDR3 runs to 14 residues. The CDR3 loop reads CASSSSFSGNTIYF. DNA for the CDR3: TGCGCCAGCAGCTCGAGTTTCTCTGGAAACACCATATATTTT.

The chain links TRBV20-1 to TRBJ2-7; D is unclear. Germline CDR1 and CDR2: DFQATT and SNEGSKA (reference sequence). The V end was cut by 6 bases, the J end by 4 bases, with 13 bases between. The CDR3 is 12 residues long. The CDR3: CSALGPLYEQYF. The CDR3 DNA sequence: TGCAGTGCCCTCGGACCCCTTTACGAGCAGTACTTC.